This T cell receptor (beta chain) was observed in a study of cytomegalovirus exposure and HLA in healthy donors. Primers included in the PCR were 60 Vbeta and 13 Jbeta primers. Method: immunoSEQ multiplex PCR; TCRdb's copy keeps in-frame clones and lacks some. The sample yields 100,000 to 150,000 clones, around 77% seen once. This TCR came from a middle-aged woman in good health and CMV-seropositive. The sequenced material came from PBMCs.

The CDR3 region is CASRGLVHTQYF. CDR3 coding DNA: TGTGCCAGCAGGGGACTAGTACATACGCAGTATTTT. V gene TRBV27 combines with J gene TRBJ2-3; TRBD2 matches at 8 bases. CDR3 size: 12 residues. Losses at the gene ends were 6 bases for V and 7 bases for J; bases not matched to a gene: 3. From germline, CDR1 is MNHEY and CDR2 SMNVEV (reference sequence).